This passage covers 6 T cell receptor beta chains from one sample sequenced in a study of T-cell reconstitution after alpha-beta-depleted transplantation in children. The TCRbeta library incorporated unique molecular identifiers. TCRdb reprocessed the PCR reads with MiXCR, giving one entry per CDR3 protein. The sample lists 600,000 to 700,000 distinct CDR3 sequences, around 13% seen once, with 0.75% to 0.85% in the top ten. Here the sequenced sample was PBMCs, taken before TCRalphabeta/CD19-depleted stem cell transplant. The source is a girl aged 2 to 9 with congenital amegakaryocytic thrombocytopenia, due to receive a stem cell transplant.

This clonotype was counted ten times or more. This chain joins TRBV4-1 and TRBJ1-4; D may be TRBD1 (5 bases). The germline V and J ends were trimmed by 1 base and 8 bases, with 14 bases remaining between them. Germline values: CDR1 MGHRA, CDR2 YSYEKL. The CDR3 totals 15 residues. In DNA, the CDR3 is TGCGCCAGCAGCCAAGGACCGGGGACGGGCGAAAAACTGTTTTTT. Protein product: CASSQGPGTGEKLFF.

This chain uses TRBV24-1 with TRBJ2-7; 8 bases map to TRBD1. With 2 bases clipped from V and 7 bases from J, the junction kept 9 bases outside the gene matches. This CDR3 comprises 15 residues. The germline gives CDR1 KGHDR, CDR2 SFDVKD. This CDR3 is CATSDYRTGSREQYF. The DNA for the CDR3 is TGTGCCACCAGTGATTACCGGACAGGGTCTCGTGAGCAGTACTTC.

The sample holds many counts of this clonotype. The V call is TRBV5-1, the J call TRBJ2-1; 10 nucleotides agree with TRBD2. Trimming took 0 bases from V and 9 from J; bases not matched to a gene: 9. The CDR3 covers 16 residues. Germline loops: CDR1 SGHRS, CDR2 YFSETQ. CDR3 DNA: TGCGCCAGCAGCTTGGGGCCTAGCGGGAGCCCAATTGAGCAGTTCTTC. It specifies CASSLGPSGSPIEQFF.

This clonotype appeared a few times. J is TRBJ2-7 and V is TRBV3-1; possibly TRBD2 for D (6 bases). The CDR3 runs 15 residues. Germline CDR1 is LGHDT and CDR2 is YNNKEL (reference sequence). V lost 1 base and J lost 3, with 13 bases in between. DNA of the CDR3: TGTGCCAGCAGCCAAGCCTTACTAGCCCACTACGAGCAGTACTTC. Amino acid sequence: CASSQALLAHYEQYF.

In this sample, this clonotype turned up many times. The genes are TRBV20-1 and TRBJ2-1; 11 nucleotides line up with TRBD2. The ends lost 2 bases at V and 3 bases at J; junction bases unmatched: 15. The V gene's germline CDR1 is DFQATT and CDR2 SNEGSKA (reference sequence). This CDR3 is 19 amino acids long. CDR3 region: CSARQLAGAPRAGYNEQFF. For the CDR3, the DNA is TGCAGTGCTAGACAACTAGCGGGAGCTCCTAGGGCTGGCTACAATGAGCAGTTCTTC.

This clonotype came up a few times. This chain uses TRBV6-1 with TRBJ2-1; D unclear. CDR3 length: 16 residues. V was trimmed by 5 bases and J by 0 bases, leaving 14 bases between them. Looked up from germline, CDR1 is MNHNS and CDR2 is SASEGT. CDR3 amino acids: CASSPDSPSSYNEQFF. CDR3 nucleotides: TGTGCCAGCAGTCCAGACTCGCCAAGCTCCTACAATGAGCAGTTCTTC.